Only one count was recorded for the clone carrying this TCR beta chain. What it recognizes is unknown. Generated by immunoSEQ multiplex PCR, the TCRdb table keeps only in-frame clones and is missing some. The data hold about 140,000 clones, with roughly 90% observed a single time. V was trimmed by 5 bases and J by 0 bases, leaving 11 bases between them. CDR3 length equals 14 residues. CDR1 KGHSH and CDR2 LQKENI come from the germline V gene. The sample comes from a study of T cell responses to AZD1222 COVID-19 vaccine. Findings and limits, study-wide: None of the repertoires were sampled until the peak T cell response had passed. Most donors were white British and more were female, and clonal diversity was possibly underestimated. With two AZD1222 doses given, Spike-specific TCR breadth and depth both rose.

This TCR derives from an adult in good health. Source: peripheral blood, taken on day 0 of AZD1222 vaccination. This chain uses TRBV18 with TRBJ2-7, with D tentatively TRBD1 or TRBD2 (5 bases each). The CDR3 nucleotides are TGTGCCAGCTCATCTCCGGGACCCTCCTACGAGCAGTACTTC. Residues: CASSSPGPSYEQYF. The full variable domain, in which reference TRBV18 and TRBJ2-7 provide the parts outside the CDR3, is NAGVMQNPRHLVRRRGQEARLRCSPMKGHSHVYWYRQLPEEGLKFMVYLQKENIIDESGMPKERFSAEFPKEGPSILRIQQVVRGDSAAYFCASSSPGPSYEQYFGPGTRLTVT.